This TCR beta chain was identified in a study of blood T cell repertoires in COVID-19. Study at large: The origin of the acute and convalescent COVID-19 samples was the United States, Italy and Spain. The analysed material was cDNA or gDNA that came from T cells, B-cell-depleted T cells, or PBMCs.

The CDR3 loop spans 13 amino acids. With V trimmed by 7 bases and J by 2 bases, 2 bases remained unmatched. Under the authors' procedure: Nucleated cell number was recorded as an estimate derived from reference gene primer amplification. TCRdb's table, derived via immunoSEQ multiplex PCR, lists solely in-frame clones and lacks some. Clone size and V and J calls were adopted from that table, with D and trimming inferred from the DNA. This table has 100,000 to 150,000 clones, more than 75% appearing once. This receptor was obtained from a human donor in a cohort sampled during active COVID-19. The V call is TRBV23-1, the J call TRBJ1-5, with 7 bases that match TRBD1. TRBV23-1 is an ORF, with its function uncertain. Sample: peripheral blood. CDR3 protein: CASIQGGNQPQHF. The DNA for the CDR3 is TGCGCCAGCATCCAGGGGGGCAATCAGCCCCAGCATTTT.